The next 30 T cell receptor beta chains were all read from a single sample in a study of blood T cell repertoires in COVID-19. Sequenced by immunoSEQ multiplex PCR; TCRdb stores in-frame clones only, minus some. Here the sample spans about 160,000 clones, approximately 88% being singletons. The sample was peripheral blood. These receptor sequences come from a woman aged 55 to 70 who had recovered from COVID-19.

The CDR3 protein is CASSSRDSSSYNSPLHF. The CDR3 coding sequence is TGTGCCAGCAGTTCACGGGACAGTAGCTCCTATAATTCACCCCTCCACTTT. This chain uses TRBV28 with TRBJ1-6; 7 nucleotides match TRBD1. The CDR3 extends over 17 amino acids. The germline V gene has CDR1 MDHEN and CDR2 SYDVKM. Trimming removed 4 bases from V and 0 bases from J; junction bases left unmatched: 6.

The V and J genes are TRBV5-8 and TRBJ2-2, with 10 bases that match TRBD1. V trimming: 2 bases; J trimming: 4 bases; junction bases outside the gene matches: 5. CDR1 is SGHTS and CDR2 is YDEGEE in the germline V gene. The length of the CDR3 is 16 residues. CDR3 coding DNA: TGTGCCAGCAGCTTTGAGGGACAGGGGTTCACCGGGGAGCTGTTTTTT. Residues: CASSFEGQGFTGELFF.

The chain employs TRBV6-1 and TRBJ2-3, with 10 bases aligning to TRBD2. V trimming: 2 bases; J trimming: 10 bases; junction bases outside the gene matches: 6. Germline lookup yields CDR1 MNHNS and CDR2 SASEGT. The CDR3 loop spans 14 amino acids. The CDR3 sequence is CASSESLAGVAQYF. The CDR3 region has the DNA TGTGCCAGCAGTGAATCCCTAGCGGGGGTAGCGCAGTATTTT.

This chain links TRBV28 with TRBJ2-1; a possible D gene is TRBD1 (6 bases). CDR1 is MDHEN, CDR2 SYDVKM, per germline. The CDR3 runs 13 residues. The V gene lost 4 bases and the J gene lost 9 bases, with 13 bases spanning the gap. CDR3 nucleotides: TGTGCCAGCAGTTACACAGGGTCGGGTGAGCAGTTCTTC. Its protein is CASSYTGSGEQFF.

CDR3 sequence: CASREDTGELFF. The CDR3 region has the DNA TGTGCCAGTCGAGAGGACACCGGGGAGCTGTTTTTT. The chain combines TRBV19 with TRBJ2-2, with no clear D. Trimming took 8 bases from V and 3 from J, leaving 7 bases between them. This CDR3 region has 12 residues. The germline V gene encodes CDR1 LNHDA and CDR2 SQIVND (reference sequence).

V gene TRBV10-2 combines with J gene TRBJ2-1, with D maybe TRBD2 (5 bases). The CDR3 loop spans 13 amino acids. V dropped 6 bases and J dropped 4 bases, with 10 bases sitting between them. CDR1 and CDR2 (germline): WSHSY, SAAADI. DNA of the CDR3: TGCGCCAGCAGCAGGACTCTTTACAATGAGCAGTTCTTC. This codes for CASSRTLYNEQFF.

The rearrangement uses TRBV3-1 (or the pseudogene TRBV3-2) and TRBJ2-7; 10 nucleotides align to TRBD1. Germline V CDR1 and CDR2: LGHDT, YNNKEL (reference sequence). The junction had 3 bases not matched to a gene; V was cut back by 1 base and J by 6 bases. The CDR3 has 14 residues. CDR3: CASSQADRGIEQYF. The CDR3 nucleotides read TGTGCCAGCAGCCAAGCGGACAGGGGGATCGAGCAGTACTTC.

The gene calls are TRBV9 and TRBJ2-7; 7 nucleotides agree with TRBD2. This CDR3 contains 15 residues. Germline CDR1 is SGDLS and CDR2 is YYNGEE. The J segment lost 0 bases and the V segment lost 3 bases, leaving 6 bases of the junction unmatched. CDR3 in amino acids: CASSAGGLLSYEQYF. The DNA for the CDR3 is TGTGCCAGCAGCGCCGGGGGACTACTCTCCTACGAGCAGTACTTC.

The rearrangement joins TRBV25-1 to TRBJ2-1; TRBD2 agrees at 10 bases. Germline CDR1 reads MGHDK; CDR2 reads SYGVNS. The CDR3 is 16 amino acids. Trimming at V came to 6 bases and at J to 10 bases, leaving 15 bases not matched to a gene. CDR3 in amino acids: CASRPRERGGRMEQFF. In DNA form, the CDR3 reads TGTGCCAGCAGACCCCGGGAGCGGGGGGGCCGGATGGAGCAGTTCTTC.

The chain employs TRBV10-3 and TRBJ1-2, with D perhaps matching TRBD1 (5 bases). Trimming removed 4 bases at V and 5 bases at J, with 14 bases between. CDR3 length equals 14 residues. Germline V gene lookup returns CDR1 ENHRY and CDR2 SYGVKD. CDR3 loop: CAISVGGVEYGYTF. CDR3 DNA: TGTGCCATCAGTGTGGGGGGAGTAGAATATGGCTACACCTTC.

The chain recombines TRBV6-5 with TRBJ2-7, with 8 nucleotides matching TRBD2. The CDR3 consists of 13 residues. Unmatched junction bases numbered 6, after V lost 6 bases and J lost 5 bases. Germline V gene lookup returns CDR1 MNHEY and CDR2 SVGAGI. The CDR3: CASRRGEINEQYF. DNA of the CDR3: TGTGCCAGCAGGCGGGGGGAAATTAACGAGCAGTACTTC.

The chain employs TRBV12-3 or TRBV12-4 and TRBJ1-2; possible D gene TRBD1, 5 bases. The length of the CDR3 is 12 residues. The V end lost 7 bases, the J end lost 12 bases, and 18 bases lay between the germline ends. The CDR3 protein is CASTRARGENTF. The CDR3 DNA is TGTGCCAGCACAAGAGCGCGGGGGGAAAACACCTTC.

CDR3 bases: TGCGCCAGCAGGGGTGATGGAGGTGGGAGGTTCGAGCAGTACTTC. Translated, it gives CASRGDGGGRFEQYF. The chain has TRBV10-1 and TRBJ2-7, with D maybe TRBD2 (6 bases). Germline CDR1 reads WNHNN; CDR2 reads SYGVQD (reference sequence). This CDR3 is 15 amino acids long. V lost 6 bases and J 6 bases, leaving 21 bases between the germline ends.

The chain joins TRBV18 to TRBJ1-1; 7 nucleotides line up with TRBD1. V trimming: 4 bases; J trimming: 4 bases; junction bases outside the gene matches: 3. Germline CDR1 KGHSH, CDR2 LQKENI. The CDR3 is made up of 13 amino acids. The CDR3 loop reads CASSQAGGTEAFF. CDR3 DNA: TGTGCCAGCTCACAGGCAGGGGGCACTGAAGCTTTCTTT.

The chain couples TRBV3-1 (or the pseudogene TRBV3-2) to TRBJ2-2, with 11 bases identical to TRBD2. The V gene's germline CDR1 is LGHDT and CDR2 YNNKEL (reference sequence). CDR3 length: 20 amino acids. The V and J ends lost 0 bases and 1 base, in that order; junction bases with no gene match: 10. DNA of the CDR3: TGTGCCAGCAGCCAAGACCCGGCTAGCGGGGGGCGGTTGAACACCGGGGAGCTGTTTTTT. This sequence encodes CASSQDPASGGRLNTGELFF.

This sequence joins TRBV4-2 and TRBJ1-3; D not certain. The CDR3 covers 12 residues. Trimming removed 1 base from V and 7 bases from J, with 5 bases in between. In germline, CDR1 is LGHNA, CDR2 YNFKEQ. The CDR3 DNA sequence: TGTGCCAGCAGCCAAGTCGAGAACACCATATATTTT. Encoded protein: CASSQVENTIYF.

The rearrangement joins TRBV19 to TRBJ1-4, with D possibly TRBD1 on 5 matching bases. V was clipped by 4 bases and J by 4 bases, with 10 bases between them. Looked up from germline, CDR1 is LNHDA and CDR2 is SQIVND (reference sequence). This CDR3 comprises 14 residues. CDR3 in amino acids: CASSRGLFNEKLFF. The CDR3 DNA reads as TGTGCCAGTAGTAGGGGACTGTTTAATGAAAAACTGTTTTTT.

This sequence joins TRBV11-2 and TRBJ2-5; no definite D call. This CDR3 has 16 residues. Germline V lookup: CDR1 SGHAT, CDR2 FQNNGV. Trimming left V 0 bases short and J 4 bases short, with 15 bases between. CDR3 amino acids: CASSLDLGSGVETQYF. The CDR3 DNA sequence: TGTGCCAGCAGCTTAGATCTCGGCAGTGGAGTAGAGACCCAGTACTTC. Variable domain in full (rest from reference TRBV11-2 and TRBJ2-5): EAGVAQSPRYKIIEKRQSVAFWCNPISGHATLYWYQQILGQGPKLLIQFQNNGVVDDSQLPKDRFSAERLKGVDSTLKIQPAKLEDSAVYLCASSLDLGSGVETQYFGPGTRLLVL.

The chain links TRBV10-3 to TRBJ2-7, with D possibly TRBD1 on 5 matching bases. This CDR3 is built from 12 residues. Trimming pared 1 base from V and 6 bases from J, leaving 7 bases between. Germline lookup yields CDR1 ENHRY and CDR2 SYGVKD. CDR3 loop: CAISELDSEQYF. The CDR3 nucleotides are TGTGCCATCAGTGAGTTAGACAGCGAGCAGTACTTC.

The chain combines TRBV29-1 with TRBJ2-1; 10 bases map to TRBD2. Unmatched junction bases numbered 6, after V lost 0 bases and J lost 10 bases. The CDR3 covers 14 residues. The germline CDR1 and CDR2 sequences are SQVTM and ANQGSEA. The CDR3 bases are TGCAGCGTTGAAGAGGGAGCGGGGGGGCCGGAGCAGTTCTTC. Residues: CSVEEGAGGPEQFF.

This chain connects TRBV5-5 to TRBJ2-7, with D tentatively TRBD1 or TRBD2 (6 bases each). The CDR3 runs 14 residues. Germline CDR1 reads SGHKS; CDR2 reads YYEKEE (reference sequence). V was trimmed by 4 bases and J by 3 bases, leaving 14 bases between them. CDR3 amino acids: CASSVGGVFYEQYF. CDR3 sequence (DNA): TGTGCCAGCAGCGTGGGGGGCGTGTTCTACGAGCAGTACTTC.

CDR3: CASSLTGYGYTF. In nucleotides, the CDR3 is TGTGCCAGCAGCTTAACAGGCTATGGCTACACCTTC. The chain uses TRBV7-2 and TRBJ1-2; D might be TRBD1 (5 bases). Germline V gene lookup returns CDR1 SGHTA and CDR2 FQGNSA. This CDR3 contains 12 residues. V was pared by 2 bases and J by 4 bases, with 5 bases between.

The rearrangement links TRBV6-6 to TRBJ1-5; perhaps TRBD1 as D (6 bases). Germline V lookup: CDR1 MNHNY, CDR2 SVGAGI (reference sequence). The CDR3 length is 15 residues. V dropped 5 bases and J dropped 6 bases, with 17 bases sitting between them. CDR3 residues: CASSASGGWGQPQHF. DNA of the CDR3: TGTGCCAGCAGTGCCTCGGGGGGCTGGGGTCAGCCCCAGCATTTT.

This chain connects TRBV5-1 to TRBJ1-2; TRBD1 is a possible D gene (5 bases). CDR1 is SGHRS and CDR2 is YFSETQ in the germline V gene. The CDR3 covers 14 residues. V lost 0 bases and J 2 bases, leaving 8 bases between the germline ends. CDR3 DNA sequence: TGCGCCAGCAGCTTGGAGACAGCCAACTATGGCTACACCTTC. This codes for CASSLETANYGYTF. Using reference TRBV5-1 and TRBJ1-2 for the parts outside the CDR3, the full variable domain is KAGVTQTPRYLIKTRGQQVTLSCSPISGHRSVSWYQQTPGQGLQFLFEYFSETQRNKGNFPGRFSGRQFSNSRSEMNVSTLELGDSALYLCASSLETANYGYTFGSGTRLTVV.

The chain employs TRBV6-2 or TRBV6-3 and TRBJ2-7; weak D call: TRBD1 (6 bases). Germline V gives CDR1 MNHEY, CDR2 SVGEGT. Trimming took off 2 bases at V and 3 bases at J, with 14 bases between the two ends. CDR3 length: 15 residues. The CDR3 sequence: CASSYLQGPVYEQYF. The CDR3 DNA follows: TGTGCCAGCAGTTACCTGCAGGGGCCCGTCTACGAGCAGTACTTC.

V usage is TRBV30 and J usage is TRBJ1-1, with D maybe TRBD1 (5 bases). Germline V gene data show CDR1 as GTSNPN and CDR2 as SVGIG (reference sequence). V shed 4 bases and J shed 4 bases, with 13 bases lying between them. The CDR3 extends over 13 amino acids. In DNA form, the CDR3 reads TGTGCCTGGAAATCTCAGGGTATCACTGAAGCTTTCTTT. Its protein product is CAWKSQGITEAFF.

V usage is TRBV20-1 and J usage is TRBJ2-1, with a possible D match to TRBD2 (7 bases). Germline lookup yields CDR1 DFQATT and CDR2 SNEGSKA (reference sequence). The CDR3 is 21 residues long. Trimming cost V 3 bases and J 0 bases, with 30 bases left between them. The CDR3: CSASGEGTGGTSAFSYNEQFF. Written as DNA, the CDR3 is TGCAGTGCTAGTGGAGAAGGTACGGGGGGCACTTCAGCTTTCTCCTACAATGAGCAGTTCTTC.

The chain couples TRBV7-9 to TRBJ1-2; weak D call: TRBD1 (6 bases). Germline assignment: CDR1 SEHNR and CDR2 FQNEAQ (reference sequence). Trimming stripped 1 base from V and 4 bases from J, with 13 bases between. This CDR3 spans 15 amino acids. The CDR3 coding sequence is TGTGCCAGCAGCTTAGGAGCCGGACAGTCCTATGGCTACACCTTC. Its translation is CASSLGAGQSYGYTF.

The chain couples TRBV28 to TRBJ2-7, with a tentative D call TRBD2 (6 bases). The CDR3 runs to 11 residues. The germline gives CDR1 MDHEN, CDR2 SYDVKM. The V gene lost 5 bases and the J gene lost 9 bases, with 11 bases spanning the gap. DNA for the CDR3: TGTGCCAGCAGTGCGGGAAGGTGGCAGTACTTC. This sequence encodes CASSAGRWQYF.

CDR3 sequence: CASSTGTQETQYF. The DNA for the CDR3 is TGTGCCAGTAGTACCGGGACACAAGAGACCCAGTACTTC. The chain carries TRBV19 and TRBJ2-5; D may be TRBD1 (6 bases). CDR1 and CDR2 from the germline V gene are LNHDA and SQIVND (reference sequence). Trimming removed 4 bases from V and 2 bases from J, with 8 bases in between. The CDR3 contains 13 residues.